This T cell receptor (beta chain) was sequenced for a study of T cell responses to AZD1222 COVID-19 vaccine. Study outcomes and limitations: Possibly, clonal diversity was underestimated; donors were largely white British and included more females. Vaccine-associated CD4 TCRs spanned spike, dominant at 160-218 and 743-854. It was only a handful of AZD1222 recipients who were seropositive at baseline. Repertoires were sampled only after the peak T cell response.

Profiling relied on immunoSEQ multiplex PCR, and the TCRdb table lists in-frame clones only, not all of them. Of about 160,000 clones in the sample, about 91% were seen once. V was cut by 0 bases and J by 15 bases, with 15 bases left in between. Germline CDR1 LGHDT, CDR2 YNNKEL (reference sequence). The CDR3 has 13 amino acids. On this clone: Its target is not known.

The clonotype was recovered from an adult who received the AZD1222 COVID-19 vaccine. The starting material was peripheral blood, obtained 28 days after the second AZD1222 dose. This chain uses TRBV3-1 (or the pseudogene TRBV3-2) with TRBJ1-3; possible D gene TRBD1, 6 bases. In DNA form, the CDR3 reads TGTGCCAGCAGCCAAGACCTGACAGGTCCCTCATATTTT. Its protein is CASSQDLTGPSYF.